A single sample gave rise to the 14 T cell receptor beta chains below, sequenced in a study of blood T cell repertoires in COVID-19. Data came from immunoSEQ multiplex PCR; TCRdb stores just in-frame clones and leaves some out. The table includes some 220,000 clones, roughly 90% detected once. Sequencing used PBMCs or T cells enriched from blood (not recorded which). The source is a woman between 50 and 59 years old in a cohort exposed to, infected with or recovered from COVID-19 (not recorded which).

The V and J genes are TRBV28 and TRBJ2-3; 7 bases are a match to TRBD2. After removal of 4 bases from V and 1 base from J, the junction contained 5 bases not matched to a gene. The CDR3 sequence is 15 residues long. CDR1 is MDHEN and CDR2 is SYDVKM in the germline V gene. This CDR3 reads CASSSGLDRTDTQYF. DNA for the CDR3: TGTGCCAGCAGTTCCGGACTAGACCGCACAGATACGCAGTATTTT.

Details on this clone: An end of the junction differs from the germline gene, which may be a read error. Distinct nucleotide sequences in the sample also encode this CDR3. The chain couples TRBV4-3 to TRBJ2-7, with 9 bases fitting TRBD2. This CDR3 is built from 16 residues. The germline V gene has CDR1 LGHNA and CDR2 YSLEER. CDR3 in DNA: TGCGCCAGCAGCCAAGAACGGATGGCGGGGGGGTACGAGCAGTATTTC. Protein: CASSQERMAGGYEQYF.

This clone was seen a handful of times. This rearrangement joins TRBV19 to TRBJ1-2; TRBD1 might be the D (5 bases). The CDR3 is made up of 14 amino acids. Germline assignment: CDR1 LNHDA and CDR2 SQIVND (reference sequence). Deletions cut 7 bases from V and 4 bases from J, with 16 bases between. CDR3 region: CASNLNTGVYGYTF. The CDR3 DNA reads as TGTGCCAGTAATTTAAACACAGGCGTCTATGGCTACACCTTC.

This clone occurred once. The same CDR3 can be traced to other DNA sequences in this sample. The chain employs TRBV6-5 and TRBJ1-5; 8 bases align to TRBD1. Trimming cost V 6 bases and J 5 bases; bases outside gene matches: 0. Germline V CDR1 and CDR2: MNHEY, SVGAGI. The CDR3 is made up of 12 amino acids. The CDR3 region has the DNA TGTGCCAGCAGACAGGGGGATCAGCCCCAGCATTTT. It encodes CASRQGDQPQHF.

This rearrangement joins TRBV5-1 to TRBJ1-2; 9 bases agree with TRBD1. V lost 4 bases, J lost 7 bases, and 11 bases stayed unmatched. CDR1 is SGHRS and CDR2 is YFSETQ in the germline V gene. This CDR3 spans 15 amino acids. CDR3 DNA: TGCGCCAGCAGCCAGAGGACAGGGGAAGGCTTTGGCTACACCTTC. It yields the protein CASSQRTGEGFGYTF.

This chain links TRBV5-4 with TRBJ2-3; 9 bases line up with TRBD1. The J segment lost 2 bases and the V segment lost 4 bases, leaving 2 bases of the junction unmatched. The CDR3 extends over 14 amino acids. Germline assignment: CDR1 SGHNT and CDR2 YYREEE (reference sequence). The DNA for the CDR3 is TGTGCCAGCAGCGGGACAGGGACCACAGATACGCAGTATTTT. It specifies CASSGTGTTDTQYF.

The gene calls are TRBV2 and TRBJ2-7, with 9 bases aligning to TRBD2. Trimming took 6 bases from V and 3 from J; bases not matched to a gene: 6. CDR3 length: 14 amino acids. Per germline, CDR1 SNHLY and CDR2 FYNNEI. This CDR3 reads CASSAVAGDYEQYF. CDR3 DNA sequence: TGTGCCAGCAGCGCGGTAGCGGGGGACTACGAGCAGTACTTC. The variable domain in full, completed from reference TRBV2 and TRBJ2-7, reads EPEVTQTPSHQVTQMGQEVILRCVPISNHLYFYWYRQILGQKVEFLVSFYNNEISEKSEIFDDQFSVERPDGSNFTLKIRSTKLEDSAMYFCASSAVAGDYEQYFGPGTRLTVT.

This clone was picked up one time. The gene calls are TRBV12-5 and TRBJ2-1; D might be TRBD2 (5 bases). This CDR3 contains 13 residues. Trimming took off 2 bases at V and 9 bases at J, with 11 bases between the two ends. The germline CDR1 and CDR2 sequences are LGHNT and FRNRAP. The CDR3 sequence is CASGLNVGGEQFF. The CDR3 DNA follows: TGTGCTAGTGGTTTGAACGTAGGAGGTGAGCAGTTCTTC.

DNA of the CDR3: TGCGCCAGCAGCCAAGATAAGGCAGGGGGCGAAGGCTACACCTTC. Translating it yields CASSQDKAGGEGYTF. The chain joins TRBV4-3 to TRBJ1-2, with 8 bases fitting TRBD1. With V trimmed by 0 bases and J by 8 bases, 8 bases remained unmatched. This CDR3 spans 15 amino acids. Germline CDR1 and CDR2: LGHNA and YSLEER.

The rearrangement links TRBV19 to TRBJ1-5; tentative D call: TRBD1 (5 bases). Trimming shortened V by 3 bases and J by 12 bases, and 18 bases separated the two germline ends. The CDR3 totals 14 residues. Germline CDR1 is LNHDA and CDR2 is SQIVND (reference sequence). The CDR3 loop reads CASSMFTDPGLQHF. The CDR3 nucleotides read TGTGCCAGTAGTATGTTTACGGATCCAGGGCTCCAGCATTTT.

This chain joins TRBV6-2 or TRBV6-3 and TRBJ1-2, with TRBD1 matching over 12 bases. This CDR3 region has 15 residues. CDR1 and CDR2 (germline): MNHEY, SVGEGT. The ends lost 5 bases at V and 8 bases at J; junction bases unmatched: 9. CDR3 nucleotide sequence: TGTGCCAGCAGTCTCCCGGGACAGGGGGCGCACGGCTACACCTTC. As protein: CASSLPGQGAHGYTF.

The rearrangement joins TRBV5-1 to TRBJ2-7; the D gene is possibly TRBD2 (7 bases). This CDR3 region has 15 residues. Per the germline V gene, CDR1 is SGHRS and CDR2 is YFSETQ. Trimming cost V 3 bases and J 6 bases, with 19 bases left between them. CDR3 residues: CASSSQGGASSEQYF. CDR3 nucleotide sequence: TGCGCCAGCAGCTCCCAAGGGGGGGCCTCGTCCGAGCAGTACTTC.

The DNA of the CDR3 is TGTGCCAGTAGTAGTCGAACAGGGGTAAGTCAGCCCCAGCATTTT. Translated, it gives CASSSRTGVSQPQHF. This chain uses TRBV19 with TRBJ1-5, with TRBD1 matching over 7 bases. The germline V gene has CDR1 LNHDA and CDR2 SQIVND (reference sequence). V shed 4 bases and J 6 bases; nucleotides not matched to a gene: 9. The CDR3 is made up of 15 amino acids.

CDR3 bases: TGTGCCAGCTCGCCCACCCACGACGGCCTAGTGCAGCAGTACTTC. This sequence encodes CASSPTHDGLVQQYF. The chain has TRBV18 and TRBJ2-7; the D is unclear. The V and J ends lost 6 bases and 8 bases respectively, with 23 bases between them. From germline, CDR1 is KGHSH and CDR2 LQKENI. The CDR3 runs to 15 residues.